Here is one T cell receptor beta chain with its context. In the same sample, other DNA sequences code for this CDR3. The CDR3 is made up of 12 amino acids. Germline V gives CDR1 LNHDA, CDR2 SQIVND (reference sequence). The V and J ends lost 4 bases and 7 bases, in that order; junction bases with no gene match: 0. Clones were read by immunoSEQ multiplex PCR, and TCRdb kept only the in-frame ones, dropping some. The top ten clones hold about 0.39% of a sample with 2 million to 3 million clones, approximately 93% of them seen once. These data belong to a study of shared clonotypes between healthy human individuals. Study as a whole: The study used three CD4 naive, three CD4 memory, two CD8 naive and one CD8 memory plate per donor.

Sequenced sample: naive CD4+ T cells from PBMCs. Subset noted: CD45RA+ positively selected. The TCR was taken from a young man in good health. Some clones in this sample may be carry-over from other donors' samples. This rearrangement joins TRBV19 to TRBJ2-2; 7 bases align to TRBD1. CDR3 in amino acids: CASSNRGGELFF. CDR3 DNA: TGTGCCAGTAGTAACAGGGGCGGGGAGCTGTTTTTT.